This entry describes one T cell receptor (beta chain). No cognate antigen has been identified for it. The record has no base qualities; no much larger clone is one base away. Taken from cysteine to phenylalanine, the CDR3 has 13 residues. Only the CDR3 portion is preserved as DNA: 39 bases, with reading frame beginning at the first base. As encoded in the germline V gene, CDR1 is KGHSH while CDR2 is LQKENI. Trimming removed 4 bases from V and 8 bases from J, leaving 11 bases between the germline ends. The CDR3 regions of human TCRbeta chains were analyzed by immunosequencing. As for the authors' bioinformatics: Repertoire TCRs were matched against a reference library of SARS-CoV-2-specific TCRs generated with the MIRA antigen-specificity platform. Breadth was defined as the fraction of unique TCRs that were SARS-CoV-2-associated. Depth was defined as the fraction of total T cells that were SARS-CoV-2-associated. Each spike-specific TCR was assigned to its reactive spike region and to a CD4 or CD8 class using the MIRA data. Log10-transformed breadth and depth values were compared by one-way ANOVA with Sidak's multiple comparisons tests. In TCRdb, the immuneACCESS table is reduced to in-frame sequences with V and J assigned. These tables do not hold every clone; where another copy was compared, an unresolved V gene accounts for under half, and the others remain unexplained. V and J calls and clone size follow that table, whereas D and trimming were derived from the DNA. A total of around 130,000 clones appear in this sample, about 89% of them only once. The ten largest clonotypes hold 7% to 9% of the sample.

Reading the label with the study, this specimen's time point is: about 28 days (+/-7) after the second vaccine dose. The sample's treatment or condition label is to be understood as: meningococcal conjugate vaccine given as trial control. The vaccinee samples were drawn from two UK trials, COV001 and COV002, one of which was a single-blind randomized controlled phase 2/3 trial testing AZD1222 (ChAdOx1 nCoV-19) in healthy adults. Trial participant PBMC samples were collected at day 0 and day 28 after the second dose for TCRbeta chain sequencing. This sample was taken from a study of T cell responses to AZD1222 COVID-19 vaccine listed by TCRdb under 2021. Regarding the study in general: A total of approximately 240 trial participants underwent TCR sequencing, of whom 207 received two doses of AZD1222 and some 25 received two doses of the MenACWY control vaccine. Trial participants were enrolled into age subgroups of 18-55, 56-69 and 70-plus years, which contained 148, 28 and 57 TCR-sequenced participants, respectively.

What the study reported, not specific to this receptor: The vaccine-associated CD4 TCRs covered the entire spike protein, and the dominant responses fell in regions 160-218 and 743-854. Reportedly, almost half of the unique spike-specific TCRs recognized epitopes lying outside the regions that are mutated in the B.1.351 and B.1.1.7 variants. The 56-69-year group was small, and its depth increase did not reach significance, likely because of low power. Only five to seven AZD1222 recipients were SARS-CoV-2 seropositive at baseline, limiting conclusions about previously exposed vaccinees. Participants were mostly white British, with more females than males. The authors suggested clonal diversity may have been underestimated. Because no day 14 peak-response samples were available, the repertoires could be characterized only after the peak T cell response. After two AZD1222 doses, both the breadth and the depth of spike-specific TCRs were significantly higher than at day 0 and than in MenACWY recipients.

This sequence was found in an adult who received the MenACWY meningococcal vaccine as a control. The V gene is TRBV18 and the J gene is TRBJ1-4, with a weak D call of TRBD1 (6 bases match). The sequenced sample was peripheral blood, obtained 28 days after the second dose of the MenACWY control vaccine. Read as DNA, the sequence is TGTGCCAGCTCACTGGGACATAGCGAAAAACTGTTTTTT. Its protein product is CASSLGHSEKLFF.